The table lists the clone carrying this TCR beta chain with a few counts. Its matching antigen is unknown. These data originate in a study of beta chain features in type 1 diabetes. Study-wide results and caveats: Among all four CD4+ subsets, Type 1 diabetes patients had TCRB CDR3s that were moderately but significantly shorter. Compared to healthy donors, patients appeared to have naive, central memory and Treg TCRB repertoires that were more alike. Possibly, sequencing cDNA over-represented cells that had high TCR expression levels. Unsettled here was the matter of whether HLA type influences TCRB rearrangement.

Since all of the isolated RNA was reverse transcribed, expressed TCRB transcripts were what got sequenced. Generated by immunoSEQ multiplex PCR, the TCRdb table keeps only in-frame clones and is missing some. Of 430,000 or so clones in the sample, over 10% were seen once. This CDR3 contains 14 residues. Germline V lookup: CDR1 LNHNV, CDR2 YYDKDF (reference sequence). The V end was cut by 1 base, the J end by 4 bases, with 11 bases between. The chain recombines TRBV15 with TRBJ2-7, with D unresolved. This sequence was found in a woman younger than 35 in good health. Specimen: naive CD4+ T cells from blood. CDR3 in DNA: TGTGCCACCAGCAGAGTGGGCAGAAGTTACGAGCAGTACTTC. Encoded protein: CATSRVGRSYEQYF.